The 10 T cell receptor beta chains presented below share a single source sample, sequenced in a study of T cell responses to AZD1222 COVID-19 vaccine (dated by TCRdb to about 2021). Reading the label with the study, this specimen's time point is: about 28 days (+/-7) after the second vaccine dose. Libraries were prepared through the immunoSEQ multiplex PCR assay. Entries here come from immuneACCESS through TCRdb and include only in-frame sequences with V and J called. Some clones fail to appear in such tables; in the studies checked, an unresolved V gene covers under half of the shortfall, and the cause of the remainder is unknown. The sample data list some 150,000 clones, and roughly 90% of these were observed just once. The ten most abundant clones make up 2.5% to 4% of the sample. The sample consisted of peripheral blood, taken 28 days after the second AZD1222 dose. The source of these receptors is an adult who received the AZD1222 COVID-19 vaccine.

The chain links TRBV18 to TRBJ1-2, with D perhaps matching TRBD1 (5 bases). CDR1 KGHSH and CDR2 LQKENI come from the germline V gene. V was pared by 1 base and J by 5 bases, with 11 bases between. CDR3 length: 14 amino acids. CDR3 loop: CASSPRQGDYGYTF. The CDR3 DNA reads as TGTGCCAGCTCACCACGGCAAGGGGATTATGGCTACACCTTC.

The gene calls are TRBV19 and TRBJ1-1; TRBD1 might be the D (5 bases). Per the germline V gene, CDR1 is LNHDA and CDR2 is SQIVND (reference sequence). The CDR3 is 15 residues long. V dropped 4 bases and J dropped 1 base, with 13 bases sitting between them. The CDR3 region is CASSRVGTRNTEAFF. The CDR3, as DNA: TGTGCCAGTAGTAGGGTAGGGACTCGGAACACTGAAGCTTTCTTT.

The rearrangement links TRBV19 to TRBJ2-7; D is unresolved. Trimming removed 4 bases from V and 3 bases from J, with 4 bases in between. The germline V gene has CDR1 LNHDA and CDR2 SQIVND (reference sequence). The CDR3 contains 11 residues. Written as DNA, the CDR3 is TGTGCCAGTAGTAGCAGCTACGAGCAGTACTTC. Encoded protein: CASSSSYEQYF.

CDR3 protein: CASSFEGVTSPLHF. In DNA, the CDR3 is TGTGCCAGCAGCTTCGAGGGGGTGACTTCACCCCTCCACTTT. The V and J genes are TRBV28 and TRBJ1-6; D may be TRBD1 (6 bases). V was pared by 6 bases and J by 9 bases, with 15 bases between. The CDR3 loop spans 14 amino acids. Germline loops: CDR1 MDHEN, CDR2 SYDVKM.

The chain combines TRBV6-2 or TRBV6-3 with TRBJ2-2; D is perhaps TRBD1 or TRBD2 (5 bases each). Between the trimmed V and J ends, which lost 2 bases and 5 bases, there was a span of 9 bases. The germline V gene has CDR1 MNHEY and CDR2 SVGEGT. This CDR3 region has 14 residues. This chain's CDR3 is CASSYRDATGELFF. DNA for the CDR3: TGTGCCAGCAGTTACAGGGACGCTACCGGGGAGCTGTTTTTT.

This clone was counted once. The genes are TRBV11-2 and TRBJ1-2; 12 bases are shared with TRBD1. Germline CDR1 SGHAT, CDR2 FQNNGV. J gave up 3 bases and V 0 bases, and 11 bases lay outside the gene matches. There are 19 residues in the CDR3. CDR3 nucleotide sequence: TGTGCCAGCAGCTTAGATTACGGGACAGGGGGCGCGCGGGACTATGGCTACACCTTC. Amino acids: CASSLDYGTGGARDYGYTF.

The rearrangement uses TRBV6-2 or TRBV6-3 and TRBJ2-5; 7 bases are a match to TRBD2. Germline lookup yields CDR1 MNHEY and CDR2 SVGEGT. The CDR3 sequence is 16 residues long. V dropped 0 bases and J dropped 2; count of bases not matched to a gene: 6. The CDR3: CASSYSFASGQETQYF. DNA for the CDR3: TGTGCCAGCAGTTACTCGTTTGCTAGCGGACAAGAGACCCAGTACTTC.

This clone was seen a single time. The rearrangement joins TRBV18 to TRBJ2-3, with TRBD2 matching over 8 bases. CDR3 size: 15 residues. CDR1 is KGHSH, CDR2 LQKENI, per germline. V lost 3 bases to trimming and J lost 4 bases; unmatched junction nucleotides: 6. CDR3 residues: CASSPGGVRADTQYF. CDR3 coding DNA: TGTGCCAGCTCACCCGGGGGGGTCAGGGCAGATACGCAGTATTTT.

The chain uses TRBV19 and TRBJ2-6; the D gene is possibly TRBD2 (5 bases). The CDR3 is 17 amino acids. The germline V gene has CDR1 LNHDA and CDR2 SQIVND (reference sequence). V lost 5 bases and J 2 bases, leaving 16 bases between the germline ends. CDR3 in amino acids: CASSRARGRPGANVLTF. The CDR3 nucleotides are TGTGCCAGTAGTCGGGCCCGAGGGCGACCTGGGGCCAACGTCCTGACTTTC. Looking up the rest from reference TRBV19 and TRBJ2-6 gives the full variable domain: DGGITQSPKYLFRKEGQNVTLSCEQNLNHDAMYWYRQDPGQGLRLIYYSQIVNDFQKGDIAEGYSVSREKKESFPLTVTSAQKNPTAFYLCASSRARGRPGANVLTFGAGSRLTVL.

This chain uses TRBV9 with TRBJ2-7; D is unclear. The V end lost 0 bases, the J end lost 0 bases, and 4 bases lay between the germline ends. Germline CDR1 and CDR2: SGDLS and YYNGEE. The CDR3 runs 13 residues. The CDR3 nucleotides read TGTGCCAGCAGCGTAGACCCCTCCTACGAGCAGTACTTC. Its translation: CASSVDPSYEQYF. Supplemented by reference TRBV9 and TRBJ2-7, the full variable domain reads DSGVTQTPKHLITATGQRVTLRCSPRSGDLSVYWYQQSLDQGLQFLIQYYNGEERAKGNILERFSAQQFPDLHSELNLSSLELGDSALYFCASSVDPSYEQYFGPGTRLTVT.